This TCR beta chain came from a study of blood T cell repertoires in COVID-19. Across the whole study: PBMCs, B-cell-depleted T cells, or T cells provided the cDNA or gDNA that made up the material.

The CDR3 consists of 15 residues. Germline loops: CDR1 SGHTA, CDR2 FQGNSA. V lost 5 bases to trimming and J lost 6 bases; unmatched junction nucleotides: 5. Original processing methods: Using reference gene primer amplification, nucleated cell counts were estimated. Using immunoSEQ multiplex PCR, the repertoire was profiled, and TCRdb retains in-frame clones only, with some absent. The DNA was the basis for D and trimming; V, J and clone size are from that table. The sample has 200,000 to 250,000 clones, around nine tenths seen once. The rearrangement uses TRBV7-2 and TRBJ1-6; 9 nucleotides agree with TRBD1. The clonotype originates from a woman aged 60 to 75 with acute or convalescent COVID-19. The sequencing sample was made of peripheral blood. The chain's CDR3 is CASSPRTGANSPLHF. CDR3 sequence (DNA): TGTGCCAGCAGCCCGAGGACAGGGGCTAATTCACCCCTCCACTTT.